Below are 14 T cell receptor beta chains sequenced from a single sample in a study of blood T cell repertoires in COVID-19 (dated by TCRdb to the early 2020s). The library was prepared using the immunoSEQ multiplex PCR assay. The table was pulled from immuneACCESS by TCRdb, which kept in-frame rearrangements only. Such tables lose some clones; where checked, under half of the loss comes from unresolved V genes, and the rest has no known cause. Within this sample are 200,000 to 300,000 clones, with 84% of them counted one time only. The ten largest clones take up roughly 4% of the sample. The sample consisted of peripheral blood. The receptors were gathered from a man in his 60s with acute or convalescent COVID-19.

The chain carries TRBV28 and TRBJ2-1; D gene unclear. V was clipped by 3 bases and J by 12 bases, with 9 bases between them. Germline V gives CDR1 MDHEN, CDR2 SYDVKM. The CDR3 has 11 amino acids. CDR3 sequence (DNA): TGTGCCAGCAGTTTCGGAGTGGGGCAGTTCTTC. Translating it yields CASSFGVGQFF.

The V call is TRBV19, the J call TRBJ2-3; perhaps TRBD1 as D (6 bases). Looked up from germline, CDR1 is LNHDA and CDR2 is SQIVND (reference sequence). This CDR3 is 17 amino acids long. V was shortened by 9 bases and J by 0 bases, with 22 bases between the two germline ends. Here the CDR3 DNA reads TGTGCCAGCACCCTGGATCCTGGACAGACCAGCACAGATACGCAGTATTTT. The encoded protein is CASTLDPGQTSTDTQYF. Complete variable domain (other parts from reference TRBV19 and TRBJ2-3): DGGITQSPKYLFRKEGQNVTLSCEQNLNHDAMYWYRQDPGQGLRLIYYSQIVNDFQKGDIAEGYSVSREKKESFPLTVTSAQKNPTAFYLCASTLDPGQTSTDTQYFGPGTRLTVL.

In this sample, this clone turned up once. The rearrangement links TRBV5-1 to TRBJ2-3; 9 bases map to TRBD1. The V segment lost 5 bases and the J segment 0 bases; nucleotides outside the gene matches: 7. There are 16 residues in the CDR3. CDR1 is SGHRS, CDR2 YFSETQ, per germline. The CDR3 sequence is CASRDGTGLSTDTQYF. The CDR3 DNA reads as TGCGCCAGCAGAGACGGGACAGGGCTTAGCACAGATACGCAGTATTTT.

The rearrangement joins TRBV5-4 to TRBJ2-2; D is unclear. The CDR3 consists of 12 residues. The V and J ends lost 4 bases and 4 bases respectively, with 5 bases between them. Germline-derived CDR1 and CDR2 are SGHNT and YYREEE (reference sequence). CDR3 nucleotides: TGTGCCAGCAGCGAGCTCACCGGGGAGCTGTTTTTT. This sequence encodes CASSELTGELFF.

This rearrangement joins TRBV28 to TRBJ1-4; D not certain. The CDR3 has 16 residues. The germline V gene encodes CDR1 MDHEN and CDR2 SYDVKM. The ends were cut back, 3 bases at V and 0 bases at J, with 11 bases in the middle. CDR3 sequence reads: CASSFVRIATNEKLFF. The CDR3 nucleotides are TGTGCCAGCAGTTTTGTCAGGATAGCAACTAATGAAAAACTGTTTTTT.

The CDR3 loop is CASSIRDEQFF. The CDR3 nucleotides are TGTGCCAGTAGTATCCGGGATGAGCAGTTCTTC. The V and J genes are TRBV19 and TRBJ2-1, with no clear D. The ends were cut back, 3 bases at V and 8 bases at J, with 5 bases in the middle. This CDR3 has 11 amino acids. The germline V gene encodes CDR1 LNHDA and CDR2 SQIVND (reference sequence).

This clone was counted between two and nine times. DNA for the CDR3: TGTGCCAGCAGCTCTTTGACAGAGAGCACTGAAGCTTTCTTT. Translation gives CASSSLTESTEAFF. The chain uses TRBV6-2 or TRBV6-3 and TRBJ1-1; D possibly corresponds to TRBD1 (5 bases). Per the germline V gene, CDR1 is MNHEY and CDR2 is SVGEGT. The CDR3 length is 14 residues. The V end lost 6 bases, the J end lost 4 bases, and 15 bases lay between the germline ends.

This chain joins TRBV10-3 and TRBJ1-1, with 7 bases aligning to TRBD1. The V and J ends lost 0 bases and 1 base, in that order; junction bases with no gene match: 5. The CDR3 is 16 residues long. Per the germline V gene, CDR1 is ENHRY and CDR2 is SYGVKD. Here the CDR3 reads CAISESGNRGNTEAFF. The CDR3 bases are TGTGCCATCAGTGAGTCTGGGAACAGGGGGAACACTGAAGCTTTCTTT.

The chain carries TRBV10-3 and TRBJ2-7, with 12 bases matching TRBD1. The CDR3 covers 15 residues. Germline values: CDR1 ENHRY, CDR2 SYGVKD. Trimming at V came to 6 bases and at J to 4 bases, leaving 7 bases not matched to a gene. The CDR3 is CAIRGTGQGAYEQYF. In DNA, the CDR3 is TGTGCCATCAGAGGGACGGGACAGGGGGCTTACGAGCAGTACTTC.

The gene calls are TRBV20-1 and TRBJ2-5, with TRBD1 matching over 7 bases. The CDR3 runs to 15 residues. CDR1 is DFQATT and CDR2 is SNEGSKA in the germline V gene (reference sequence). The V gene end was trimmed by 3 bases and the J gene end by 4 bases; junction bases not matched to a gene: 11. CDR3: CSASSLTGFGETQYF. CDR3 coding DNA: TGCAGTGCTAGTTCCCTGACAGGGTTCGGAGAGACCCAGTACTTC.

The chain joins TRBV4-1 to TRBJ2-3; TRBD2 matches 10 bases. Germline assignment: CDR1 MGHRA and CDR2 YSYEKL. The CDR3 length is 16 residues. After removal of 2 bases from V and 2 bases from J, the junction contained 4 bases not matched to a gene. Written as DNA, the CDR3 is TGCGCCAGCAGCCAATTAGCGGGGGGTTACACAGATACGCAGTATTTT. Its protein is CASSQLAGGYTDTQYF.

The chain has TRBV7-2 and TRBJ2-1, with 7 positions matching TRBD1. The CDR3 consists of 15 residues. Trimming took 2 bases from V and 8 from J; bases not matched to a gene: 9. Per germline, CDR1 SGHTA and CDR2 FQGNSA. This CDR3 is CASSLSSTGYYEQFF. As DNA, the CDR3 is TGTGCCAGCAGCTTATCTTCGACAGGGTACTATGAGCAGTTCTTC.

J is TRBJ2-2 and V is TRBV28; a weak D match, TRBD1 (6 bases). This CDR3 has 14 residues. In germline, CDR1 is MDHEN, CDR2 SYDVKM. Trimming removed 3 bases at V and 5 bases at J, with 10 bases between. The CDR3 loop is CASSFGGGTGELFF. In DNA form, the CDR3 reads TGTGCCAGCAGTTTTGGGGGCGGGACCGGGGAGCTGTTTTTT.

CDR3 in DNA: TGTGCCAGCAGCTTAGAACAGGCAGGGAGGGAAGAGACCCAGTACTTC. Translating gives CASSLEQAGREETQYF. The chain uses TRBV7-8 and TRBJ2-5; the match to TRBD2 covers 7 bases. V was pared by 1 base and J by 3 bases, with 8 bases of the junction left unmatched. The CDR3 loop spans 16 amino acids. From germline, CDR1 is SGHVS and CDR2 FQNEAQ. The variable domain in full, with the rest retrieved from reference TRBV7-8 and TRBJ2-5, is GAGVSQSPRYKVAKRGQDVALRCDPISGHVSLFWYQQALGQGPEFLTYFQNEAQLDKSGLPSDRFFAERPEGSVSTLKIQRTQQEDSAVYLCASSLEQAGREETQYFGPGTRLLVL.